The rows below give T cell receptor beta chains drawn from one sample of a study of Tregs in tolerant kidney transplant recipients. Using immunoSEQ multiplex PCR, the repertoire was profiled, and TCRdb retains in-frame clones only, with some absent. Of 110,000 or so clones listed, around 90% were seen once; the top ten hold under 0.35%. The sample consisted of CD4+ T cells from blood, taken before the transplant. Source of these receptors: a human donor who received a combined kidney and bone marrow transplant. Both conserved end residues are part of each CDR3. The order of the fields is J gene, CDR3 length, clone size, V gene, D gene, CDR3 DNA, CDR3 protein. The D gene is left open where the match is weak. Clone size appears in some rows only: once, few, many, or a class for an expanded clone.

TRBJ1-4 | 15 | - | TRBV15 | - | TGTGCCACCAGCAGAGATGGACTGGGGAATGAAAAACTGTTTTTT | CATSRDGLGNEKLFF
TRBJ2-1 | 15 | - | TRBV10-2 | TRBD2 | TGCGCCAGCAGAGTAGCGGGCCTCTCCTACAATGAGCAGTTCTTC | CASRVAGLSYNEQFF
TRBJ2-3 | 15 | - | TRBV19 | TRBD2 | TGTGCCAGTAGTTGGCTAGCGGGGGGGGGAGATACGCAGTATTTT | CASSWLAGGGDTQYF
TRBJ1-1 | 11 | - | TRBV14 | - | TGTGCCAGCAGTAGCGGCACTGAAGCTTTCTTT | CASSSGTEAFF
TRBJ1-5 | 15 | - | TRBV10-3 | - | TGTGCCATCAGTGAGGGAACAGCGGGGAATCAGCCCCAGCATTTT | CAISEGTAGNQPQHF
TRBJ1-1 | 15 | - | TRBV7-6 | TRBD1 | TGTGCCAGCAGCCCCTCAGGGGGCGTCGTCACTGAAGCTTTCTTT | CASSPSGGVVTEAFF
TRBJ1-2 | 15 | - | TRBV11-2 | TRBD1 | TGTGCCAGCAGCGAAAGGACAGGCACTAACTATGGCTACACCTTC | CASSERTGTNYGYTF
TRBJ2-2 | 16 | - | TRBV2 | - | TGTGCCAGCAGTGAATCTCGGGGGAGTACCACCGGGGAGCTGTTTTTT | CASSESRGSTTGELFF
TRBJ2-7 | 14 | - | TRBV7-2 | - | TGTGCCAGCAGCAGCGGTACAGGGCGCTACGAGCAGTACTTC | CASSSGTGRYEQYF
TRBJ2-3 | 13 | once | TRBV4-3 | TRBD2 | TGCGCCAGCAGCCAAGACAGAGAGCGGGAGGAGTATTTT | CASSQDREREEYF
TRBJ1-4 | 15 | once | TRBV6-6 | - | TGTGCCAGCAGTTACCCTGACAGGTATAATGAAAAACTGTTTTTT | CASSYPDRYNEKLFF
TRBJ2-3 | 12 | - | TRBV28 | - | TGTGCCAGCGGGCGAAACACAGATACGCAGTATTTT | CASGRNTDTQYF
TRBJ2-2 | 16 | - | TRBV5-4 | TRBD2 | TGTGCCAGCAGCTTACCCCTCGGGGGGGGCACCGGGGAGCTGTTTTTT | CASSLPLGGGTGELFF
TRBJ2-7 | 17 | - | TRBV7-9 | TRBD1 | TGTGCCAGCAGCTTAGATCCAACAGGGGGTAGGACCTACGAGCAGTACTTC | CASSLDPTGGRTYEQYF
TRBJ2-1 | 15 | - | TRBV15 | TRBD2 | TGTGCCACCAGCAGCGCTGGGGGGACTAGCAATGAGCAGTTCTTC | CATSSAGGTSNEQFF
TRBJ1-3 | 19 | - | TRBV7-9 | TRBD1 | TGTGCCAGCAGCTTAGCAGGGACAGGACACCGATCGGGGGGAAACACCATATATTTT | CASSLAGTGHRSGGNTIYF
TRBJ1-2 | 15 | - | TRBV25-1 | TRBD1 | TGTGCCAGCAGTGAGTGGTCAGGGGGCCGTTATGGCTACACCTTC | CASSEWSGGRYGYTF
TRBJ1-2 | 15 | - | TRBV6-1 | - | TGTGCCAGCAGGCCTCTTCAGGGGACGATCTATGGCTACACCTTC | CASRPLQGTIYGYTF
TRBJ2-1 | 14 | - | TRBV11-3 | - | TGTGCCAGCAGCTTGAGGGATCGCTACAATGAGCAGTTCTTC | CASSLRDRYNEQFF
TRBJ2-1 | 13 | - | TRBV11-2 | - | TGTGCCAGCAGTCCCGACAGGCCGGGTGAGCAGTTCTTC | CASSPDRPGEQFF
TRBJ2-3 | 13 | - | TRBV19 | - | TGTGCCACTAAACCGGGTCCTGGGGATACGCAGTATTTT | CATKPGPGDTQYF
TRBJ2-7 | 17 | - | TRBV7-2 | - | TGTGCCAGCAGCTTAATAATCATGTCAGGGGACACCTACGAGCAGTACTTC | CASSLIIMSGDTYEQYF
TRBJ1-4 | 17 | once | TRBV9 | TRBD1 | TGTGCCAGCAGCGGAAGTCTAACCCGGGACAGAGGCGAAAAACTGTTTTTT | CASSGSLTRDRGEKLFF
TRBJ1-2 | 16 | - | TRBV11-2 | TRBD1 | TGTGCCAGCAGCTTAGCTCGCGGGACAGGGCGGTATGGCTACACCTTC | CASSLARGTGRYGYTF
TRBJ1-4 | 15 | - | TRBV27 | - | TGTGCCAGCAGTTTAAATATCGCAACTAATGAAAAACTGTTTTTT | CASSLNIATNEKLFF
TRBJ1-4 | 15 | - | TRBV25-1 | - | TGTGCCAGCAGTGATCATACAGGGTTTAATGAAAAACTGTTTTTT | CASSDHTGFNEKLFF
TRBJ2-1 | 14 | - | TRBV5-1 | TRBD2 | TGCGCCAGTAGCGGGGGGGCCAGCAATGATGAGCAGTTCTTC | CASSGGASNDEQFF
TRBJ1-1 | 14 | - | TRBV6-5 | TRBD1 | TGTGCCAGCAGATTCGGACAGGGGAGCACTGAAGCTTTCTTT | CASRFGQGSTEAFF
TRBJ1-1 | 13 | - | TRBV11-2 | - | TGTGCCAGCAGCTCCTGGGCGGGTGATCAGGCTTTCTTT | CASSSWAGDQAFF